The entry below describes one TCR beta chain. What it binds is unknown. Sequencing was performed with immunoSEQ multiplex PCR; in TCRdb, only in-frame clones are kept and a portion is missing. The sample has approximately 150,000 clones, 89% seen once. The record originates from a study of T cell responses to AZD1222 COVID-19 vaccine. The study's findings and limits: Vaccine-associated CD4 TCRs spanned spike, dominant at 160-218 and 743-854. White British donors predominated, females outnumbered males, and clonal diversity was possibly underestimated.

The V gene's germline CDR1 is MNHEY and CDR2 SMNVEV (reference sequence). This CDR3 is 15 amino acids long. V dropped 2 bases and J dropped 2; count of bases not matched to a gene: 2. The source is an adult in good health. J is TRBJ2-3 and V is TRBV27, with 9 bases matching TRBD1. The material was peripheral blood, obtained on day 0 of AZD1222 vaccination. The CDR3 spells CASSLTGGNTDTQYF. CDR3 DNA: TGTGCCAGCAGTTTAACAGGGGGCAACACAGATACGCAGTATTTT.